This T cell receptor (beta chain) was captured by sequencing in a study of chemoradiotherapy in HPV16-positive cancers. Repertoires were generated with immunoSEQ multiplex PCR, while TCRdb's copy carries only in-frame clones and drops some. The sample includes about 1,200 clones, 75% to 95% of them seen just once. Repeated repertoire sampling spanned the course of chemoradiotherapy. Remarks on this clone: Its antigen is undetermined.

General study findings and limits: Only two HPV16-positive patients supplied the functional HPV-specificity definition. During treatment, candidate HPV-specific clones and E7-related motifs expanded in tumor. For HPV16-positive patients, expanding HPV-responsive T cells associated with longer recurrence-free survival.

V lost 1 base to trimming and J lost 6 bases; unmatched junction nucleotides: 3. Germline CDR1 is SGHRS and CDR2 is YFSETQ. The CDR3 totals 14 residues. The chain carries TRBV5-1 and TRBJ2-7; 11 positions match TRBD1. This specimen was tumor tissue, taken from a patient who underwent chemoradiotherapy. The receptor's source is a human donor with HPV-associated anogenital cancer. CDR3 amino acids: CASSLRDRGAEQYF. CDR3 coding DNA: TGCGCCAGCAGCTTGAGGGACAGGGGGGCCGAGCAGTACTTC.